These 26 T cell receptor beta chains originate from one sample sequenced in a study of CD8 T cells in ankylosing spondylitis listed by TCRdb under 2017. Findings and caveats that apply to the study as a whole: A TCR beta motif made up of several highly homologous amino acid variants appeared to be characteristic of blood from ankylosing spondylitis patients.

The method was 5' RACE. Sequencing took place on an Illumina HiSeq 2500. TCRdb's own reprocessing of the public reads used fastp at Q25 and MiXCR and kept productive beta chains. Each CDR3 protein appears once, grouped with its most common genes and DNA. In all, the sample holds under 550,000 distinct CDR3 sequences, and roughly 26% of those were seen once. Of the sample, about 0.89% is held by the ten largest clones. For these receptors, no antigen is known. Material for sequencing was blood, either unsorted or a sorted T cell fraction (not recorded which). These receptors all come from a male donor with ankylosing spondylitis.

The rearrangement links TRBV5-1 to TRBJ1-4; D not resolved. The CDR3 sequence is 16 residues long. Germline loops: CDR1 SGHRS, CDR2 YFSETQ. V lost 4 bases and J lost 1, with 14 bases in between. CDR3 region: CASSLLLGETNEKLFF. The DNA of the CDR3 is TGCGCCAGCAGCCTGTTACTAGGAGAAACTAATGAAAAACTGTTTTTT.

J is TRBJ1-1 and V is TRBV3-1; the D is unclear. V lost 5 bases, J lost 1 base, and 8 bases lay in between. In germline, CDR1 is LGHDT, CDR2 YNNKEL (reference sequence). The CDR3 has 13 amino acids. CDR3 residues: CASSRKGNTEAFF. CDR3 nucleotides: TGTGCCAGCAGCAGAAAGGGGAACACTGAAGCTTTCTTT.

This clonotype was seen a handful of times. This rearrangement joins TRBV12-3 or TRBV12-4 to TRBJ2-1; D unresolved. The CDR3 has 15 residues. V lost 4 bases and J 4 bases, leaving 14 bases between the germline ends. CDR3 residues: CASSSLRALYNEQFF. DNA of the CDR3: TGTGCCAGCAGTTCCCTCCGGGCCCTTTACAATGAGCAGTTCTTC.

This clonotype was detected only a few times. This sequence joins TRBV20-1 and TRBJ2-2; D is unresolved. CDR3 length: 14 residues. The germline V and J ends were trimmed by 3 bases and 2 bases, with 10 bases remaining between them. Germline V gene lookup returns CDR1 DFQATT and CDR2 SNEGSKA (reference sequence). CDR3 amino acids: CSASWSYNTGELFF. CDR3 nucleotides: TGCAGTGCTAGTTGGAGCTATAACACCGGGGAGCTGTTTTTT.

The table lists this clonotype with a few counts. The CDR3 spells CASSRGTGAYEQYF. In DNA form, the CDR3 reads TGTGCCAGCAGCCGCGGGACAGGGGCCTACGAGCAGTACTTC. V usage is TRBV12-3 or TRBV12-4 and J usage is TRBJ2-7, with 10 bases matching TRBD1. J lost 2 bases, V lost 6 bases, and 4 bases had no gene match. The CDR3 sequence is 14 residues long.

This chain links TRBV12-3 or TRBV12-4 with TRBJ2-5, with unresolved D. This CDR3 comprises 12 residues. The V end lost 2 bases, the J end lost 6 bases, and 7 bases lay between the germline ends. CDR3 DNA: TGTGCCAGCAGTTTACAGGACCAGACCCAGTACTTC. Translation: CASSLQDQTQYF.

The genes are TRBV24-1 and TRBJ1-1; tentative D call: TRBD1 (5 bases). The CDR3 extends over 15 amino acids. The V end lost 4 bases, the J end lost 4 bases, and 15 bases lay between the germline ends. In germline, CDR1 is KGHDR, CDR2 SFDVKD. The CDR3 nucleotides are TGTGCCACCAGTGACTCCACCCGGGACGTCACTGAAGCTTTCTTT. This encodes CATSDSTRDVTEAFF.

This clonotype was observed a handful of times. The V call is TRBV5-1, the J call TRBJ2-3; D not resolved. Trimming took 1 base from V and 4 from J, leaving 4 bases between them. CDR3 size: 12 residues. Germline CDR1 is SGHRS and CDR2 is YFSETQ. CDR3 in DNA: TGCGCCAGCAGCTTGTATGCAGATACGCAGTATTTT. Protein product: CASSLYADTQYF. Full variable domain (remainder filled in from reference TRBV5-1 and TRBJ2-3): KAGVTQTPRYLIKTRGQQVTLSCSPISGHRSVSWYQQTPGQGLQFLFEYFSETQRNKGNFPGRFSGRQFSNSRSEMNVSTLELGDSALYLCASSLYADTQYFGPGTRLTVL.

This CDR3 reads CASSWGLGGEQFF. CDR3 coding DNA: TGCGCCAGCAGCTGGGGACTAGGTGGTGAGCAGTTCTTC. The rearrangement links TRBV5-1 to TRBJ2-1; TRBD2 matches at 8 bases. This CDR3 has 13 amino acids. In germline, CDR1 is SGHRS, CDR2 YFSETQ. After removal of 3 bases from V and 9 bases from J, the junction contained 5 bases not matched to a gene.

The chain recombines TRBV29-1 with TRBJ2-5, with D maybe TRBD2 (6 bases). V was shortened by 7 bases and J by 2 bases, with 14 bases between the two germline ends. The CDR3 is 13 residues long. CDR1 SQVTM and CDR2 ANQGSEA come from the germline V gene. CDR3 DNA: TGCAGCGGTTCCGGGGGAACACAAGAGACCCAGTACTTC. Protein product: CSGSGGTQETQYF. Full variable domain (outside the CDR3, taken from reference TRBV29-1 and TRBJ2-5): SAVISQKPSRDICQRGTSLTIQCQVDSQVTMMFWYRQQPGQSLTLIATANQGSEATYESGFVIDKFPISRPNLTFSTLTVSNMSPEDSSIYLCSGSGGTQETQYFGPGTRLLVL.

V is TRBV20-1 and J is TRBJ2-1; possibly TRBD2 for D (5 bases). Deletions cut 2 bases from V and 10 bases from J, with 12 bases between. Germline V lookup: CDR1 DFQATT, CDR2 SNEGSKA (reference sequence). This CDR3 is built from 12 residues. The CDR3: CSARPGNGEQFF. The CDR3 nucleotides read TGCAGTGCTAGACCGGGAAATGGCGAGCAGTTCTTC.

V and J are TRBV5-1 and TRBJ2-1; D could derive from TRBD1 or TRBD2 (5 bases each). Trimming pared 0 bases from V and 10 bases from J, leaving 23 bases between. This CDR3 has 17 residues. Germline CDR1 SGHRS, CDR2 YFSETQ. CDR3 region: CASSLAGDPGGWSEQFF. CDR3 coding DNA: TGCGCCAGCAGCTTGGCCGGAGACCCTGGGGGATGGTCGGAGCAGTTCTTC.

This clonotype was seen more than once but under ten times. This chain joins TRBV5-1 and TRBJ2-2; D possibly uses TRBD1 or TRBD2 (5 bases each). Trimming took off 0 bases at V and 8 bases at J, with 14 bases between the two ends. CDR1 and CDR2 (germline): SGHRS, YFSETQ. The CDR3 has 15 residues. Here the CDR3 DNA reads TGCGCCAGCAGCTTGGGGGGACCGCTGACGGGGGAGCTGTTTTTT. Its protein is CASSLGGPLTGELFF. Filled out from reference TRBV5-1 and TRBJ2-2, the complete variable domain reads KAGVTQTPRYLIKTRGQQVTLSCSPISGHRSVSWYQQTPGQGLQFLFEYFSETQRNKGNFPGRFSGRQFSNSRSEMNVSTLELGDSALYLCASSLGGPLTGELFFGEGSRLTVL.

V and J are TRBV30 and TRBJ2-4; D call uncertain. Trimming pared 3 bases from V and 3 bases from J, leaving 9 bases between. The germline gives CDR1 GTSNPN, CDR2 SVGIG (reference sequence). The CDR3 is 13 residues long. The CDR3 sequence is CAWREKGKNIQYF. For the CDR3, the DNA is TGTGCCTGGAGGGAAAAGGGCAAAAACATTCAGTACTTC.

This chain links TRBV4-2 with TRBJ2-7; possibly TRBD2 for D (5 bases). V was clipped by 0 bases and J by 3 bases, with 12 bases between them. Germline-derived CDR1 and CDR2 are LGHNA and YNFKEQ. The CDR3 runs to 15 residues. The CDR3 DNA reads TGTGCCAGCAGCCAAGATCTAGCAGTGATCTACGAGCAGTACTTC. Its translation is CASSQDLAVIYEQYF.

This clonotype was observed a handful of times. The chain uses TRBV11-2 and TRBJ2-7; tentatively, D is TRBD1 (6 bases). Germline CDR1 reads SGHAT; CDR2 reads FQNNGV. Between the trimmed V and J ends, which lost 5 bases and 3 bases, there was a span of 17 bases. The CDR3 runs to 15 residues. Here the CDR3 DNA reads TGTGCCAGCAGCCTTTTCGGACAGTCTTTCTACGAGCAGTACTTC. Translation: CASSLFGQSFYEQYF. The full variable domain, in which reference TRBV11-2 and TRBJ2-7 provide the parts outside the CDR3, is EAGVAQSPRYKIIEKRQSVAFWCNPISGHATLYWYQQILGQGPKLLIQFQNNGVVDDSQLPKDRFSAERLKGVDSTLKIQPAKLEDSAVYLCASSLFGQSFYEQYFGPGTRLTVT.

This clonotype came up a few times. This rearrangement joins TRBV7-9 to TRBJ2-7; 8 bases match TRBD1. The ends lost 5 bases at V and 5 bases at J; junction bases unmatched: 8. Germline V CDR1 and CDR2: SEHNR, FQNEAQ (reference sequence). The CDR3 loop spans 14 amino acids. CDR3 sequence: CASSIPGGQNEQYF. The CDR3, as DNA: TGTGCCAGCAGCATCCCAGGGGGCCAAAACGAGCAGTACTTC.

The chain carries TRBV24-1 and TRBJ1-1; no clear D gene. Trimming left V 4 bases short and J 0 bases short, with 5 bases between. The germline V gene has CDR1 KGHDR and CDR2 SFDVKD. The CDR3 consists of 13 residues. CDR3 residues: CATSERLNTEAFF. CDR3 coding DNA: TGTGCCACCAGTGAGCGGTTGAACACTGAAGCTTTCTTT.

The chain recombines TRBV27 with TRBJ2-2; D is ambiguous. In germline, CDR1 is MNHEY, CDR2 SMNVEV (reference sequence). The CDR3 totals 15 residues. V lost 1 base to trimming and J lost 4 bases, with 10 bases between them. The CDR3: CASSLFGIATGELFF. CDR3 nucleotides: TGTGCCAGCAGTTTATTTGGGATCGCCACCGGGGAGCTGTTTTTT.

This clonotype was detected only a few times. V gene TRBV12-3 or TRBV12-4 combines with J gene TRBJ1-1, with no clear D. This CDR3 region has 14 residues. The V gene lost 2 bases and the J gene lost 0 bases, with 7 bases spanning the gap. The CDR3: CASSLTTMNTEAFF. Here the CDR3 DNA reads TGTGCCAGCAGTTTAACAACGATGAACACTGAAGCTTTCTTT.

This clonotype appeared many times. This sequence joins TRBV12-3 or TRBV12-4 and TRBJ1-5, with D uncertain. V lost 4 bases and J lost 7, with 11 bases in between. The CDR3 totals 13 residues. The CDR3 sequence is CASSSALLQPQHF. The CDR3 DNA reads TGTGCCAGCAGTTCCGCCCTCCTACAGCCCCAGCATTTT.

The chain has TRBV7-2 and TRBJ1-2; D call uncertain. V lost 4 bases to trimming and J lost 5 bases, with 11 bases between them. Germline V gives CDR1 SGHTA, CDR2 FQGNSA. CDR3 length equals 13 residues. DNA of the CDR3: TGTGCCAGCAGCTCGCGGCCGGCTTATGGCTACACCTTC. This codes for CASSSRPAYGYTF.

This clonotype occurred a few times. The CDR3: CASLMTVDYGYTF. CDR3 coding DNA: TGTGCCAGTCTCATGACGGTGGACTATGGCTACACCTTC. The chain has TRBV12-3 or TRBV12-4 and TRBJ1-2; unclear D gene. CDR3 length: 13 residues. V was shortened by 9 bases and J by 3 bases, with 14 bases between the two germline ends.

This chain joins TRBV11-2 and TRBJ2-3; TRBD2 might be the D (6 bases). CDR1 and CDR2 (germline): SGHAT, FQNNGV. Trimming pared 5 bases from V and 2 bases from J, leaving 14 bases between. The CDR3 sequence is 15 residues long. CDR3 loop: CASSPSVRDTDTQYF. CDR3 coding DNA: TGTGCCAGCAGCCCCTCGGTGCGGGACACAGATACGCAGTATTTT.

The rearrangement links TRBV27 to TRBJ2-3; TRBD2 is a possible D gene (5 bases). This CDR3 is built from 15 residues. Germline CDR1 and CDR2: MNHEY and SMNVEV (reference sequence). V gave up 8 bases and J gave up 0 bases, with 15 bases separating them. The CDR3 region has the DNA TGTGCCAGCTCTAAACCAGCGGCTAGCACAGATACGCAGTATTTT. This gives the protein CASSKPAASTDTQYF.

This clonotype was detected a few times. This chain connects TRBV5-1 to TRBJ2-2, with a tentative D call TRBD1 (6 bases). Deletions cut 3 bases from V and 5 bases from J, with 14 bases between. The CDR3 is 15 residues long. The germline V gene encodes CDR1 SGHRS and CDR2 YFSETQ. The CDR3, as DNA: TGCGCCAGCAGCTCAGGACAGCTCCTGACCGGGGAGCTGTTTTTT. The encoded protein is CASSSGQLLTGELFF.